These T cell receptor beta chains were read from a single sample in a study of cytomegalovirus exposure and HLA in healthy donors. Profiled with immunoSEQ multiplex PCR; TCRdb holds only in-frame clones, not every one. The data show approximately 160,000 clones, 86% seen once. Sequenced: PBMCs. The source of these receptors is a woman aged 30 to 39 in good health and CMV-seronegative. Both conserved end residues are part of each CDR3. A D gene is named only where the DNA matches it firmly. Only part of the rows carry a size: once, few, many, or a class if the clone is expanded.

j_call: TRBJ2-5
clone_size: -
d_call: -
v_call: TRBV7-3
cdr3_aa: CASSFSSGQETQYF
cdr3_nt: TGTGCCAGCAGCTTCTCCAGCGGTCAAGAGACCCAGTACTTC

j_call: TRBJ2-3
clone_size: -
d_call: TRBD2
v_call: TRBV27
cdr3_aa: CASSERAGVLPTDTQYF
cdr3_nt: TGTGCCAGCAGTGAAAGAGCGGGAGTTCTCCCCACAGATACGCAGTATTTT

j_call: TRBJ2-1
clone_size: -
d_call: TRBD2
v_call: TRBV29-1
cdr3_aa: CSVGTSGGFYNEQFF
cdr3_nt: TGCAGCGTCGGGACTAGCGGGGGTTTCTACAATGAGCAGTTCTTC

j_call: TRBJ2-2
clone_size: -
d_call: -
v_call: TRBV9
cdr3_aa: CASSVVVGGELFF
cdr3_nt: TGTGCCAGCAGCGTAGTAGTCGGGGGGGAGCTGTTTTTT

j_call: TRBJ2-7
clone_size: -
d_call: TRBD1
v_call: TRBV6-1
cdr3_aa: CASSETWDRGNEQYF
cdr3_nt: TGTGCCAGCAGTGAAACATGGGACAGGGGAAACGAGCAGTACTTC

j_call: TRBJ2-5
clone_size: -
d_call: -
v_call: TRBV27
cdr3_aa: CASSLRWVGLEETQYF
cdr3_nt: TGTGCCAGCAGTTTACGATGGGTGGGGTTGGAAGAGACCCAGTACTTC

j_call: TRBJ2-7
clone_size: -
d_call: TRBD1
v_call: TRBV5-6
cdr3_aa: CASSFVGDREYYEQYF
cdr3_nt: TGTGCCAGCAGCTTCGTTGGGGACAGGGAATACTACGAGCAGTACTTC

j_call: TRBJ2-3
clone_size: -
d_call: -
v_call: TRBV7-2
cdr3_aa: CASSLALPDTQYF
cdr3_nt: TGTGCCAGCAGCTTAGCTCTGCCAGATACGCAGTATTTT

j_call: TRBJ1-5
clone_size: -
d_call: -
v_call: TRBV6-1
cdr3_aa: CASSEYGGLDQPQHF
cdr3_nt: TGTGCCAGCAGTGAATATGGGGGATTAGATCAGCCCCAGCATTTT

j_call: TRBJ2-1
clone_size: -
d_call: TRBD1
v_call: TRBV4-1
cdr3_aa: CASKTGGEPNEQFF
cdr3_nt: TGCGCCAGCAAAACAGGGGGAGAACCCAATGAGCAGTTCTTC

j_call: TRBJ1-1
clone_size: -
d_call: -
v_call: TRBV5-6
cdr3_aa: CASSLGSGGINTEAFF
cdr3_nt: TGTGCCAGCAGCTTGGGATCGGGGGGAATCAACACTGAAGCTTTCTTT

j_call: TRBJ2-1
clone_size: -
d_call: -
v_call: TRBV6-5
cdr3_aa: CASSYSAASEQFF
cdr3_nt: TGTGCCAGCAGTTACTCTGCGGCGAGTGAGCAGTTCTTC

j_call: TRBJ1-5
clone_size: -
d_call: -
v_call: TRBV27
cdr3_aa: CASRPRGNQPQHF
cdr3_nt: TGTGCCAGCAGACCCAGGGGCAATCAGCCCCAGCATTTT

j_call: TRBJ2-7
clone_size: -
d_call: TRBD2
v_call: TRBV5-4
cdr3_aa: CASSLEAGGYEQYF
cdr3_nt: TGTGCCAGCAGCTTGGAGGCGGGAGGCTACGAGCAGTACTTC

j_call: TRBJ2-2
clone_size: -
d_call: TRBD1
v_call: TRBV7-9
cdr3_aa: CASSPTGRDTGELFF
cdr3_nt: TGTGCCAGCAGCCCGACAGGGCGGGACACCGGGGAGCTGTTTTTT

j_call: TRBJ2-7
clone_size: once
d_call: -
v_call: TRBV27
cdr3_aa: CASSFGRLGYEQYF
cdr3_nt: TGTGCCAGCAGTTTTGGAAGACTGGGCTACGAGCAGTACTTC

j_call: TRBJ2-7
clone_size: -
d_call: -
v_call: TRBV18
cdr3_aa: CASSPPYGDEQYF
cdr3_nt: TGTGCCAGCTCACCACCGTACGGAGACGAGCAGTACTTC

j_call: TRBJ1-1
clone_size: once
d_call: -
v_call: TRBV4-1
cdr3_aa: CASSQAPVDPEAFF
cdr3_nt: TGCGCCAGCAGCCAAGCACCCGTGGACCCTGAAGCTTTCTTT

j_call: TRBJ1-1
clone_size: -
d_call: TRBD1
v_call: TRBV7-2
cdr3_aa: CASSEPRGRHTEAFF
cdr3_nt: TGTGCCAGCAGCGAGCCCAGGGGGCGCCACACTGAAGCTTTCTTT

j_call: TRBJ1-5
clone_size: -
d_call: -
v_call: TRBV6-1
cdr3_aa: CASPNQPQHF
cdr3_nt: TGTGCCAGCCCAAATCAGCCCCAGCATTTT

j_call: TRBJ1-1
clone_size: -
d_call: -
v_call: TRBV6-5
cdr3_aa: CASSYSGERGTFF
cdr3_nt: TGTGCCAGCAGTTACAGCGGAGAGAGGGGAACTTTCTTT

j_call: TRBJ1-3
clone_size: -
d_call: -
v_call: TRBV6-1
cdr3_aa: CASSEAHLAGGNTIYF
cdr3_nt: TGTGCCAGCAGTGAAGCACACCTGGCGGGTGGAAACACCATATATTTT

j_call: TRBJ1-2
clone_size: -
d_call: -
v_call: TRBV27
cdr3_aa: CASSPVPGLWGYGYTF
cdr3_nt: TGTGCCAGCAGTCCCGTCCCTGGGCTGTGGGGGTATGGCTACACCTTC

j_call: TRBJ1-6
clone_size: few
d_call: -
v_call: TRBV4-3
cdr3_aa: CASSQDWISPLHF
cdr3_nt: TGCGCCAGCAGCCAAGATTGGATTTCACCCCTCCACTTT